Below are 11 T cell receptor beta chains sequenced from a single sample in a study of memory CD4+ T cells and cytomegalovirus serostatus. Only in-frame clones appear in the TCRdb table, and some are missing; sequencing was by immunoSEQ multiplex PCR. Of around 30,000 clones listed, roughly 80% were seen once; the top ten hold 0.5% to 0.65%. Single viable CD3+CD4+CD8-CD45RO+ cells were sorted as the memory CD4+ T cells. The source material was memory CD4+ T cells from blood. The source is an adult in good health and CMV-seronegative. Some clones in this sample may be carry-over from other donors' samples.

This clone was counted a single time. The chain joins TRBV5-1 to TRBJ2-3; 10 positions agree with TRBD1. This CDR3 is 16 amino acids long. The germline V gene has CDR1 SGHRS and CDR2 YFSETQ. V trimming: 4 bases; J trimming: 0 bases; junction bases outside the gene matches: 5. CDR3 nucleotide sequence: TGCGCCAGCAGCAGAAGGACAGGGGGTAGCACAGATACGCAGTATTTT. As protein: CASSRRTGGSTDTQYF.

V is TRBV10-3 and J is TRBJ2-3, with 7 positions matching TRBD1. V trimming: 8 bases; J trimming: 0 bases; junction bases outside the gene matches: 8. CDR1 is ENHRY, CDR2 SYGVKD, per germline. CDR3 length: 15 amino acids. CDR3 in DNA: TGTGCCATCGGAAAGGGGACAGTGAGCACAGATACGCAGTATTTT. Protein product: CAIGKGTVSTDTQYF.

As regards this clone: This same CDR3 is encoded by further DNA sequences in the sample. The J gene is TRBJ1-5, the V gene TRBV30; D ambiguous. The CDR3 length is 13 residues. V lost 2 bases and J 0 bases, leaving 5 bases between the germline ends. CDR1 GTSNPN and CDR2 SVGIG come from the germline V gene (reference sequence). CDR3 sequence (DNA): TGTGCCTGGAGTCCCGATAGCAATCAGCCCCAGCATTTT. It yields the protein CAWSPDSNQPQHF.

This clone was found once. CDR3 DNA: TGTGCCATCAGTGAGATATACGAGCAGTACTTC. This encodes CAISEIYEQYF. The chain is built from TRBV10-3 and TRBJ2-7; D not resolved. V gave up 2 bases and J gave up 4 bases, with 3 bases separating them. The CDR3 runs to 11 residues. The germline gives CDR1 ENHRY, CDR2 SYGVKD.

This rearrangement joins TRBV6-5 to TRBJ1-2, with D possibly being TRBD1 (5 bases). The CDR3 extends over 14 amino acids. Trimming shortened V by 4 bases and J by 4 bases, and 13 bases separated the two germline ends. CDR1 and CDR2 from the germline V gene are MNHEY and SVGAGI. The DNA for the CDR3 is TGTGCCAGCAGTTCCGGACACAGCGGCTATGGCTACACCTTC. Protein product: CASSSGHSGYGYTF.

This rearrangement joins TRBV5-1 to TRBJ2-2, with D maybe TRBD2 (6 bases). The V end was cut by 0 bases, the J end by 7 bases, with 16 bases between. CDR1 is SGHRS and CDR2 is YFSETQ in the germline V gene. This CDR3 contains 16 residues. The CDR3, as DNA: TGCGCCAGCAGCTTGGCGGTCGGCGGGGTGAGCGGGGAGCTGTTTTTT. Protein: CASSLAVGGVSGELFF.

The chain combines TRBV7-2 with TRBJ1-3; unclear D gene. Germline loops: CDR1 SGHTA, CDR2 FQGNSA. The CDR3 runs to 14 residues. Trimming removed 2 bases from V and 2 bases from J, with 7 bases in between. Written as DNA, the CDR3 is TGTGCCAGCAGCTTATCTGGGACTGGAAACACCATATATTTT. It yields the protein CASSLSGTGNTIYF.

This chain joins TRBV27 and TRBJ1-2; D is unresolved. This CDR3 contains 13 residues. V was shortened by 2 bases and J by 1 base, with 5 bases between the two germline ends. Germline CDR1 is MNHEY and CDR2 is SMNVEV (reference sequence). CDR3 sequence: CASSLEGNYGYTF. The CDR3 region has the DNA TGTGCCAGCAGTTTAGAGGGTAACTATGGCTACACCTTC.

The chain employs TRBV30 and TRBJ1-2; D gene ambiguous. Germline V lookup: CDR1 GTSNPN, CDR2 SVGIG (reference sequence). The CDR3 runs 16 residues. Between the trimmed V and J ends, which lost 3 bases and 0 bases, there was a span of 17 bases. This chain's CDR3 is CAWRFSLRSPNYGYTF. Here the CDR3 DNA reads TGTGCCTGGAGGTTCTCCCTTAGGTCTCCTAACTATGGCTACACCTTC.

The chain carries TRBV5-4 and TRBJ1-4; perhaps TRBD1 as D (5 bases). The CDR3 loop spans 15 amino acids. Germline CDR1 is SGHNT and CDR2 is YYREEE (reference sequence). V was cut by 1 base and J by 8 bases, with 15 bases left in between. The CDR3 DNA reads TGTGCCAGCAGCTTGATCGGCAGGGAGGACGAAAAACTGTTTTTT. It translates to CASSLIGREDEKLFF.

For the CDR3, the DNA is TGTGCCAGCAGCCCTGGACAGAGTTCTAACTATGGCTACACCTTC. Its protein product is CASSPGQSSNYGYTF. The chain links TRBV7-6 to TRBJ1-2; TRBD1 might be the D (6 bases). V was pared by 5 bases and J by 0 bases, with 13 bases between. Germline values: CDR1 SGHVS, CDR2 FNYEAQ. The CDR3 consists of 15 residues.